This T cell receptor (beta chain) originates from a study of blood T cell repertoires in COVID-19. The study drew participants aged 18 to 89 years from roughly 25 US areas. Membership in each cohort depended on participant-reported clinical history. Profiled with immunoSEQ multiplex PCR; TCRdb holds only in-frame clones, not every one. The sample carries under 250,000 clones, around 90% recorded once. The germline CDR1 and CDR2 sequences are MNHEY and SVGAGI. This CDR3 has 14 amino acids. Trimming shortened V by 5 bases and J by 6 bases, and 13 bases separated the two germline ends. The clonotype was recovered from a woman between 40 and 50 years old who had been exposed to COVID-19. The genes are TRBV6-5 and TRBJ1-4; TRBD1 might be the D (6 bases). Input material: PBMCs or T cells enriched from blood (not recorded which). The CDR3 region has the DNA TGTGCCAGCAGTAACAGGGCTGGGGATGAAAAACTGTTTTTT. Protein sequence: CASSNRAGDEKLFF.